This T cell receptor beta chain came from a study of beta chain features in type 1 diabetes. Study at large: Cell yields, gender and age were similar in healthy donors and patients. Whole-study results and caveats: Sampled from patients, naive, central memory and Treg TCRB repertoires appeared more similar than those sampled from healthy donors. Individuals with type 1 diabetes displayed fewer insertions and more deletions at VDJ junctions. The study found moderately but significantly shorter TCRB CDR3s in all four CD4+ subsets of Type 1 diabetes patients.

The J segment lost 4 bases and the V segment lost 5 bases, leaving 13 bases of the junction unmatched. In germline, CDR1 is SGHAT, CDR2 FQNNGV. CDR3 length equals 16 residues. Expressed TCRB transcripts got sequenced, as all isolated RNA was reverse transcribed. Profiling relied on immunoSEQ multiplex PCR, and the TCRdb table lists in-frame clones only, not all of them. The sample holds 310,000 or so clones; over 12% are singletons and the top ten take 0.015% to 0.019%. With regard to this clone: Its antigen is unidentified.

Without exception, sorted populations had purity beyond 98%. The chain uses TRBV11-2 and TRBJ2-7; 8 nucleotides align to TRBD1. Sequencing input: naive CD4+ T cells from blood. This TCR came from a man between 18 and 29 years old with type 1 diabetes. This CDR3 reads CASSRDHSTGAYEQYF. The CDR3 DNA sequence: TGTGCCAGCAGCCGAGACCATTCGACAGGGGCTTACGAGCAGTACTTC.